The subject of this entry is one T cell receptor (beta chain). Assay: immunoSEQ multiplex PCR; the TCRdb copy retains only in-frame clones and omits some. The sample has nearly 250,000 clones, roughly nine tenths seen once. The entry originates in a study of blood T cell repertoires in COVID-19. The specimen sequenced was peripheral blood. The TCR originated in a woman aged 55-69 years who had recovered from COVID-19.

The CDR3 is CASSGNPGGGQETQYF. The CDR3 nucleotides are TGCGCCAGCAGTGGAAACCCGGGGGGGGGCCAAGAGACCCAGTACTTC. The rearrangement uses TRBV10-1 and TRBJ2-5; 8 bases map to TRBD2. With V trimmed by 4 bases and J by 1 base, 8 bases remained unmatched. The CDR3 extends over 16 amino acids. Germline V gene sequence: CDR1 WNHNN, CDR2 SYGVQD (reference sequence).